This TCR beta chain was obtained from a study of radiotherapy plus CTLA-4 blockade in lung cancer. At the level of the study: For 18% of patients, objective responses occurred, and approximately 30% had disease control. Findings of the study overall: TCR clones from tumors expanded in blood after radiotherapy plus ipilimumab. Alongside interferon-beta, early blood T cell clone dynamics were reportedly the best predictor of response.

Data came from immunoSEQ multiplex PCR; TCRdb stores just in-frame clones and leaves some out. The sample shows roughly 50,000 clones, less than 90% of them seen only once. Comment on this clone: Its antigen remains unidentified. Other DNA sequences in this specimen translate into the identical CDR3.

The clonotype was recovered from a human donor with non-small cell lung cancer that progressed on radiotherapy plus ipilimumab. Some clones in this sample may be carry-over from other donors' samples. The sequenced sample was peripheral blood, obtained from a patient treated with radiotherapy plus ipilimumab.

Here the CDR3 DNA reads TGTGCCAGCAGCCTAGGGGGGGGCTACGAGCAGTACTTC. Translating gives CASSLGGGYEQYF. The chain carries TRBV7-2 and TRBJ2-7, with D possibly matching TRBD2 (7 bases). The V end was cut by 5 bases, the J end by 3 bases, with 11 bases between. The CDR3 loop spans 13 amino acids. Looked up from germline, CDR1 is SGHTA and CDR2 is FQGNSA.